These 22 T cell receptor beta chains were sequenced from one sample in a study of T cells generated in artificial thymic organoids (dated by TCRdb to about 2017). The library was produced with 5' RACE. TCRdb lists the instrument as Illumina MiSeq. TCRalpha and TCRbeta libraries were amplified in separate semi-nested PCR reactions using Advantage 2 and reverse primers located in the TRAC or TRBC constant regions. In TCRdb, the public reads were trimmed at Q25 with fastp and aligned with MiXCR, with productive beta chains retained. CDR3 protein sequences are deduplicated, and each keeps its most common genes and DNA. This sample comprises around 2,500 distinct CDR3 sequences, approximately 10% of them detected only once. The ten largest clones take up about 2.9% of the sample. The sequencing sample was made of naive CD8+ T cells from the thymus. The sample's cell subset or site, from its label and the paper: CD3+TCRalphabeta+CD8SP T cells; for blood, CD45RO-CCR7+ naive CD8+ T cells. These receptors were taken from a human donor who gave cord blood stem cells for thymic organoid culture, a cardiac surgery patient who gave postnatal thymus, or a blood donor (not recorded which).

This clonotype is labeled as medium-sized (0.01 to 0.1%). The rearrangement links TRBV4-1 to TRBJ1-2; tentatively, D is TRBD1 (5 bases). V dropped 6 bases and J dropped 4 bases, with 15 bases sitting between them. Germline lookup yields CDR1 MGHRA and CDR2 YSYEKL. The CDR3 totals 14 residues. The CDR3 spells CASRPIGGGYGYTF. The CDR3 DNA reads as TGCGCCAGCAGACCTATCGGGGGGGGCTATGGCTACACCTTC.

This clonotype is categorized as medium-sized. The chain employs TRBV12-3 or TRBV12-4 and TRBJ2-7, with 16 positions matching TRBD2. The CDR3 covers 15 residues. V trimming: 4 bases; J trimming: 6 bases; junction bases outside the gene matches: 3. The CDR3 region is CASSSGLAGGGEQYF. In DNA, the CDR3 is TGTGCCAGCAGTTCGGGACTAGCGGGAGGGGGCGAGCAGTACTTC.

By sample fraction, this clonotype is medium-sized. The chain links TRBV4-1 to TRBJ2-7; tentative D call: TRBD2 (5 bases). Germline lookup yields CDR1 MGHRA and CDR2 YSYEKL. The CDR3 sequence is 18 residues long. The V end was cut by 6 bases, the J end by 2 bases, with 26 bases between. Here the CDR3 DNA reads TGCGCCAGCAGTCTTTACCCATCGAAGGAGACTAAACCCTACGAGCAGTACTTC. Translating gives CASSLYPSKETKPYEQYF.

A few counts support this clonotype. The CDR3 bases are TGTGCCAGCAGTGAAGAGGCTGTCGGTGGCTACACCTTC. Amino acids: CASSEEAVGGYTF. The chain carries TRBV6-1 and TRBJ1-2; D is uncertain. This CDR3 region has 13 residues. Germline-derived CDR1 and CDR2 are MNHNS and SASEGT. V lost 1 base and J 7 bases, leaving 10 bases between the germline ends.

Only a few counts were recorded for this clonotype. At one end, the junction sequence differs from germline, possibly due to a read error. This chain uses TRBV7-4 with TRBJ2-1; D gene uncertain. The germline V gene has CDR1 SGHVT and CDR2 SQSDAQ. There are 17 residues in the CDR3. The CDR3 DNA is TGTACCAGCCACCCCCGGCCCTCTACCTGCTCCTACAATGAGCAGTTCTTC. Its protein is CTSHPRPSTCSYNEQFF.

By sample fraction, this clonotype is medium-sized. The chain joins TRBV4-1 to TRBJ2-2; D unclear. Trimming took off 4 bases at V and 6 bases at J, with 6 bases between the two ends. CDR1 and CDR2 (germline): MGHRA, YSYEKL. This CDR3 is built from 12 residues. The CDR3 region has the DNA TGCGCCAGCAGCCCGAGACCCGGGGAGCTGTTTTTT. Its protein product is CASSPRPGELFF.

In its sample, this clonotype ranks as medium-sized. The J gene is TRBJ1-1, the V gene TRBV12-3 or TRBV12-4; D gene unclear. The CDR3 is 14 residues long. Trimming stripped 7 bases from V and 6 bases from J, with 18 bases between. The CDR3 here is CASTNTTAPPEAFF. DNA of the CDR3: TGTGCCAGCACTAACACGACGGCCCCTCCTGAAGCTTTCTTT.

This clonotype is labeled as medium-sized. The chain couples TRBV6-1 to TRBJ1-1; D not certain. This CDR3 region has 13 residues. The ends were cut back, 7 bases at V and 1 base at J, with 10 bases in the middle. CDR1 and CDR2 (germline): MNHNS, SASEGT. The CDR3 DNA reads TGTGCCAGCAAGGAGGGCCCGAACACTGAAGCTTTCTTT. It encodes CASKEGPNTEAFF.

This clonotype rates as medium-sized. The chain has TRBV4-1 and TRBJ2-7; 8 nucleotides align to TRBD2. Germline CDR1 is MGHRA and CDR2 is YSYEKL. Trimming at V came to 6 bases and at J to 5 bases, leaving 12 bases not matched to a gene. This CDR3 has 15 residues. CDR3 residues: CASSREGGLLNEQYF. CDR3 bases: TGCGCCAGCAGTCGGGAGGGGGGGCTACTAAACGAGCAGTACTTC.

This clonotype is categorized as medium-sized. CDR3 amino acids: CASSSIAGGPVETQYF. The DNA for the CDR3 is TGTGCCAGCAGTTCCATAGCGGGGGGGCCGGTTGAGACCCAGTACTTC. V gene TRBV6-5 combines with J gene TRBJ2-5; 11 positions match TRBD2. There are 16 residues in the CDR3. Germline CDR1 and CDR2: MNHEY and SVGAGI. J gave up 5 bases and V 4 bases, and 9 bases lay outside the gene matches.

By sample share, this clonotype is medium-sized. This chain connects TRBV5-1 to TRBJ2-1; TRBD2 matches at 8 bases. V gave up 1 base and J gave up 4 bases; unmatched junction bases: 4. The germline V gene has CDR1 SGHRS and CDR2 YFSETQ. CDR3 length: 15 amino acids. The CDR3 region is CASSLSGGEYNEQFF. The CDR3 DNA follows: TGCGCCAGCAGCTTGTCGGGGGGGGAATACAATGAGCAGTTCTTC.

This clonotype is medium-sized in the sample. The chain recombines TRBV13 with TRBJ2-2; 8 nucleotides match TRBD1. The CDR3 is made up of 17 amino acids. The ends lost 0 bases at V and 8 bases at J; junction bases unmatched: 11. Germline CDR1 and CDR2: PRHDT and FYEKMQ (reference sequence). The CDR3 reads CASSLGPGQGPTGELFF. In DNA, the CDR3 is TGTGCCAGCAGCTTAGGTCCTGGACAGGGCCCTACGGGGGAGCTGTTTTTT.

This clonotype is categorized as medium-sized. The chain couples TRBV6-1 to TRBJ2-6, with D unresolved. Trimming shortened V by 8 bases and J by 4 bases, and 6 bases separated the two germline ends. This CDR3 has 12 residues. Germline V gives CDR1 MNHNS, CDR2 SASEGT. CDR3 nucleotide sequence: TGTGCCAGCCACCGGGGGGCCAACGTCCTGACTTTC. This codes for CASHRGANVLTF.

This clonotype was counted between two and nine times. This chain uses TRBV10-3 with TRBJ2-1; D is uncertain. The CDR3 covers 17 residues. V lost 0 bases and J 8 bases, leaving 20 bases between the germline ends. Germline V CDR1 and CDR2: ENHRY, SYGVKD. CDR3 nucleotide sequence: TGTGCCATCAGTGAGTCGGTGGAGCTGGGGAAGATCGATGAGCAGTTCTTC. Protein: CAISESVELGKIDEQFF.

By share, this clonotype ranks as medium-sized. V gene TRBV4-2 combines with J gene TRBJ2-7; D unresolved. This CDR3 is 12 amino acids long. V was cut by 1 base and J by 2 bases, with 3 bases left in between. CDR1 and CDR2 (germline): LGHNA, YNFKEQ. The CDR3 DNA sequence: TGTGCCAGCAGCCAAGTTCCCTACGAGCAGTACTTC. This codes for CASSQVPYEQYF.

This clonotype rates as medium-sized. V usage is TRBV9 and J usage is TRBJ2-3; D is ambiguous. In germline, CDR1 is SGDLS, CDR2 YYNGEE. This CDR3 region has 14 residues. Trimming cost V 0 bases and J 5 bases, with 10 bases left between them. The chain's CDR3 is CASSVEVRGDTQYF. The DNA of the CDR3 is TGTGCCAGCAGCGTAGAAGTGCGTGGAGATACGCAGTATTTT.

As for this clonotype: A clone one base away is much larger, so this may be a read error. This chain uses TRBV6-5 with TRBJ1-2, with D possibly being TRBD1 (6 bases). The CDR3 is made up of 14 amino acids. Trimming pared 1 base from V and 5 bases from J, leaving 11 bases between. CDR1 and CDR2 from the germline V gene are MNHEY and SVGAGI. For the CDR3, the DNA is TGTGCCAGCAGTTACTTAGGGGGGTGTTATGGCTACACCTTC. Protein: CASSYLGGCYGYTF.

This clonotype is deemed medium-sized. This rearrangement joins TRBV13 to TRBJ2-1; 7 bases are a match to TRBD2. The length of the CDR3 is 15 residues. CDR1 and CDR2 (germline): PRHDT, FYEKMQ (reference sequence). The V and J ends lost 1 base and 3 bases, in that order; junction bases with no gene match: 3. CDR3 nucleotides: TGTGCCAGCAGCTTAGCGGGAGGAGGCTACAATGAGCAGTTCTTC. It specifies CASSLAGGGYNEQFF.

By its share, this clonotype is medium-sized (0.01 to 0.1%). V and J are TRBV5-1 and TRBJ1-4, with D unclear. This CDR3 has 14 residues. V lost 2 bases and J 8 bases, leaving 13 bases between the germline ends. Germline V gene data show CDR1 as SGHRS and CDR2 as YFSETQ. Written as DNA, the CDR3 is TGCGCCAGCAGCTTCAACGGACCCGGGGAAAAACTGTTTTTT. This translates into CASSFNGPGEKLFF.

The rearrangement links TRBV5-1 to TRBJ2-1, with TRBD1 matching over 9 bases. This CDR3 has 13 amino acids. Germline CDR1 and CDR2: SGHRS and YFSETQ. J lost 6 bases, V lost 5 bases, and 3 bases had no gene match. The CDR3 sequence: CASSSGQGNEQFF. CDR3 coding DNA: TGCGCCAGCAGTTCGGGACAGGGCAATGAGCAGTTCTTC. The full variable domain, in which reference TRBV5-1 and TRBJ2-1 provide the parts outside the CDR3, is KAGVTQTPRYLIKTRGQQVTLSCSPISGHRSVSWYQQTPGQGLQFLFEYFSETQRNKGNFPGRFSGRQFSNSRSEMNVSTLELGDSALYLCASSSGQGNEQFFGPGTRLTVL.

About this clonotype itself: A much larger clone differs by one base, so this may be a read error. The genes are TRBV5-1 and TRBJ1-5; no clear D. This CDR3 is 13 amino acids long. The germline V gene has CDR1 SGHRS and CDR2 YFSETQ. The DNA of the CDR3 is TGCGCCAGCAGAGTACAGTCGGGTCAGCCCCTGCATTTT. This sequence encodes CASRVQSGQPLHF.

This clonotype is labeled medium-sized. The chain is built from TRBV12-3 or TRBV12-4 and TRBJ2-5; 11 bases match TRBD2. This CDR3 spans 15 amino acids. With 3 bases clipped from V and 5 bases from J, the junction kept 5 bases outside the gene matches. The CDR3 spells CASSFSGGAVETQYF. In DNA, the CDR3 is TGTGCCAGCAGTTTTAGCGGGGGGGCAGTGGAGACCCAGTACTTC.